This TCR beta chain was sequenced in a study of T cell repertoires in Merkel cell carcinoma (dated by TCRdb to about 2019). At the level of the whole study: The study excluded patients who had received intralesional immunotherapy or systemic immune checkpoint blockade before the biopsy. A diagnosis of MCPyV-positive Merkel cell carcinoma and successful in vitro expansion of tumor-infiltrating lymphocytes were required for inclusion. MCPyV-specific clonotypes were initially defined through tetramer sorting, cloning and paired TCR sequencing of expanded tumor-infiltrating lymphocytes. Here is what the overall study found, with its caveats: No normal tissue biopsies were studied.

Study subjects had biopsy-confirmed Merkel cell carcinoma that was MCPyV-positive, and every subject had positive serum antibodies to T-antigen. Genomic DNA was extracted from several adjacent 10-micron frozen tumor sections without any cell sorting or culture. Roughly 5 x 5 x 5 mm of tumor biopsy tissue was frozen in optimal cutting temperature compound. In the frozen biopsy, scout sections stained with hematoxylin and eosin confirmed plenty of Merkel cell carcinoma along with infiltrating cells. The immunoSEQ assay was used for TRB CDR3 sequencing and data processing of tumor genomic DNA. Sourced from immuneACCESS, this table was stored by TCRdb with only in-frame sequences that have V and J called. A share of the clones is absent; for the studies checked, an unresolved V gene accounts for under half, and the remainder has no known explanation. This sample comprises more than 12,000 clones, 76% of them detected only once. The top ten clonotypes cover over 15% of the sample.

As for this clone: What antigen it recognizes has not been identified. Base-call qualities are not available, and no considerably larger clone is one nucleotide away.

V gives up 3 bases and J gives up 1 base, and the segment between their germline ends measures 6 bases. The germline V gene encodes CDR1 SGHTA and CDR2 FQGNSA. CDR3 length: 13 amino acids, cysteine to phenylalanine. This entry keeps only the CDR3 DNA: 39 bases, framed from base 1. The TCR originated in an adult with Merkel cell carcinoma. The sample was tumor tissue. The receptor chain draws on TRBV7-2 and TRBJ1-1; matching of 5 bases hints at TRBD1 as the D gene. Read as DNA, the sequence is TGTGCCAGCAGCTTGACAGCGAACACTGAAGCTTTCTTT. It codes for CASSLTANTEAFF.